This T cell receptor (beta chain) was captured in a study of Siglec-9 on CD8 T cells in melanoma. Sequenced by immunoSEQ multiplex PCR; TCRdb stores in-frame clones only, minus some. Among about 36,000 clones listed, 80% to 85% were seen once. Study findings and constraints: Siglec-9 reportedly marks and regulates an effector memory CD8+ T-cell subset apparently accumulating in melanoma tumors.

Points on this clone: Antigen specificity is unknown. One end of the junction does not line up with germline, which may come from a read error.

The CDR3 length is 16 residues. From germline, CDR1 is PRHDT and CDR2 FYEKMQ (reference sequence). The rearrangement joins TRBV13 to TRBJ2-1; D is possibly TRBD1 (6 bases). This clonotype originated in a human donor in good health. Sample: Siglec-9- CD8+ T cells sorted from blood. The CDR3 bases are TGTGCCAGCAGCCTAGGACAGTCCTACTCCTACAATGAGCAGTTCTTC. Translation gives CASSLGQSYSYNEQFF.